One and the same sample provided the 2 T cell receptor beta chains below, sequenced in a study of blood T cell repertoires in COVID-19. The protocol was immunoSEQ multiplex PCR, while the TCRdb copy is restricted to in-frame clones and leaves out a portion. The data contain approximately 300,000 clones, 90% of them singletons. The sequencing sample was made of PBMCs or T cells enriched from blood (not recorded which). These receptors were collected from a man in his sixties who had recovered from COVID-19.

Here the CDR3 reads CASQGRGSTDTQYF. Written as DNA, the CDR3 is TGCGCCAGCCAGGGGCGGGGGAGCACAGATACGCAGTATTTT. The rearrangement uses TRBV10-1 and TRBJ2-3, with D possibly TRBD2 on 7 matching bases. Between the trimmed V and J ends, which lost 8 bases and 0 bases, there was a span of 12 bases. Germline lookup yields CDR1 WNHNN and CDR2 SYGVQD (reference sequence). CDR3 length equals 14 residues.

The chain has TRBV6-5 and TRBJ1-1; no clear D gene. The CDR3 runs 11 residues. In germline, CDR1 is MNHEY, CDR2 SVGAGI. Trimming removed 8 bases from V and 1 base from J, with 5 bases in between. The CDR3: CASQENTEAFF. The DNA for the CDR3 is TGTGCCAGCCAGGAGAACACTGAAGCTTTCTTT.